This T cell receptor beta chain comes out of a study of Ad26.COV2.S vaccination and SARS-CoV-2 variants. Across the study: The COV1001 Ad26.COV2.S trial arm included the donor. Into the muscle, Ad26.COV2.S was dosed once or twice, 56 days apart. Overall study findings and caveats: Vaccinees showed greater spike-specific TCR breadth than placebo recipients.

Documented treatment: around 19 received Ad26.COV2.S at low or high dose, single or two shots; about 5 received placebo; per-sample allocation not given. Collection of samples fell on day 63 after the first vaccine or placebo injection. A note on this clone: The target antigen is unknown.

Profiling relied on immunoSEQ multiplex PCR, and the TCRdb table lists in-frame clones only, not all of them. The sample contains approximately 420,000 clones, roughly 88% of which appear only once. The origin of this receptor is a person aged 18-60 years who received the Ad26.COV2.S COVID-19 vaccine or a placebo. The sequencing used peripheral blood, collected in a trial of Ad26.COV2.S vaccine versus placebo.

The CDR3 is CAWGQGNDNSPLHF. The DNA of the CDR3 is TGTGCCTGGGGACAGGGGAACGATAATTCACCCCTCCACTTT. The chain is built from TRBV30 and TRBJ1-6, with TRBD1 matching 9 bases. Trimming cost V 5 bases and J 5 bases; bases outside gene matches: 4. The length of the CDR3 is 14 residues. Germline lookup yields CDR1 GTSNPN and CDR2 SVGIG (reference sequence).